This TCR beta chain was sequenced in a study of regulatory T cells in long-lasting Graves disease. Study-level points and caveats: Thyroid tissue went unexamined; only peripheral blood was analyzed.

Construction of the TCR beta libraries employed iRepertoire HTBI primers in conjunction with Arm-PCR of CDR3 regions. Using its own MiXCR run on the multiplex PCR reads, TCRdb lists one record per CDR3 protein. Among 600,000 to 850,000 distinct CDR3 sequences, approximately 31% were seen once, and the ten largest hold under 50%. Time point here: persistent/refractory GD, antithyroid drugs over 5 years with positive TRAb. Construction of the TCR library relied on RNA isolated from PBMCs. For this clonotype: Its antigen is unidentified.

There are 13 residues in the CDR3. Unmatched junction bases numbered 7, after V lost 6 bases and J lost 5 bases. Germline-derived CDR1 and CDR2 are MNHNS and SASEGT. The material sequenced was peripheral blood mononuclear cells (PBMCs), taken when the disease was refractory, from a patient treated with antithyroid drugs. This chain joins TRBV6-1 and TRBJ2-7; TRBD1 aligns across 7 bases. This receptor was identified in a female donor with Graves disease. The CDR3 DNA is TGTGCCAGCAGGGCACAGGGGAACGACGAGCAGTACTTC. As protein: CASRAQGNDEQYF.